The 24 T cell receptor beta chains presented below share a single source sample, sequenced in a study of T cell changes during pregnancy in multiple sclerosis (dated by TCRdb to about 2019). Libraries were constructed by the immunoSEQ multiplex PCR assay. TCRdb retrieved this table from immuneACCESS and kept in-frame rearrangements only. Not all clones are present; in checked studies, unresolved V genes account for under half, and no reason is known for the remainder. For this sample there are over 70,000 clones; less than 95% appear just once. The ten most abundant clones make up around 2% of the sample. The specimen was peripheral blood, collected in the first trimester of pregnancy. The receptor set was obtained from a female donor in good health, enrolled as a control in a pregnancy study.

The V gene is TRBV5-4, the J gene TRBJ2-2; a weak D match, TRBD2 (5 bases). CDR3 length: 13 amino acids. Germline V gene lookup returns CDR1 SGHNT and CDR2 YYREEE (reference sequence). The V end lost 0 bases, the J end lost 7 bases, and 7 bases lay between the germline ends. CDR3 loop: CASSLEGSGELFF. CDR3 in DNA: TGTGCCAGCAGCTTGGAAGGGAGCGGGGAGCTGTTTTTT.

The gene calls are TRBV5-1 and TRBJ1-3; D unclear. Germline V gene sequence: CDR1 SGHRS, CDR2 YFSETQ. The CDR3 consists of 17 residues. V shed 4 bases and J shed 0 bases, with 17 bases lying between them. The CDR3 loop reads CASSRGPISLSGNTIYF. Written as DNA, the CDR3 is TGCGCCAGCAGCAGAGGCCCCATTAGCCTCTCTGGAAACACCATATATTTT. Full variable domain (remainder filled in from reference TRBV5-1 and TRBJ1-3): KAGVTQTPRYLIKTRGQQVTLSCSPISGHRSVSWYQQTPGQGLQFLFEYFSETQRNKGNFPGRFSGRQFSNSRSEMNVSTLELGDSALYLCASSRGPISLSGNTIYFGEGSWLTVV.

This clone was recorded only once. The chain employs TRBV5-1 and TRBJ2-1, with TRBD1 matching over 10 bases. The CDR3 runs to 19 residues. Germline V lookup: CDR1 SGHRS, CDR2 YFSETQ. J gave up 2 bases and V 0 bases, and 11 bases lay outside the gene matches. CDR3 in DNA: TGCGCCAGCAGCTTGGACTCCGGGACAGGGGAAGGACCCTACAATGAGCAGTTCTTC. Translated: CASSLDSGTGEGPYNEQFF.

The CDR3 loop reads CASSVDINTEAFF. The DNA of the CDR3 is TGTGCCAGCAGCGTAGACATTAACACTGAAGCTTTCTTT. The chain uses TRBV9 and TRBJ1-1; D ambiguous. Trimming cost V 0 bases and J 2 bases, with 5 bases left between them. The germline CDR1 and CDR2 sequences are SGDLS and YYNGEE. This CDR3 is 13 amino acids long.

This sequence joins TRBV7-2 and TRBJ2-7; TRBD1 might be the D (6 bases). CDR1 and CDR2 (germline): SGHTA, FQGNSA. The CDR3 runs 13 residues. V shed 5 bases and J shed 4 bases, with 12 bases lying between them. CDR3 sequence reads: CASSDRQVYEQYF. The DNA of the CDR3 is TGTGCCAGCAGCGATCGACAGGTGTACGAGCAGTACTTC.

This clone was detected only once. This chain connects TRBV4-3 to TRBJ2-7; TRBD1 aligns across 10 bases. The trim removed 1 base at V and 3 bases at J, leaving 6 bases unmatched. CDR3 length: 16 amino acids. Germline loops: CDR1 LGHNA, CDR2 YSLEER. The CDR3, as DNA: TGCGCCAGCAGCCAAGGGTGGGACAGGGGCGGCTACGAGCAGTACTTC. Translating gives CASSQGWDRGGYEQYF.

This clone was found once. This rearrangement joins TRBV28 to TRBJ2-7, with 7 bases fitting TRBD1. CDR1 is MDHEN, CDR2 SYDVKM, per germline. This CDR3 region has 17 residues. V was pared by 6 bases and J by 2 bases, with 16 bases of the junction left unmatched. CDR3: CASRPGTALFSTYEQYF. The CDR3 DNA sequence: TGTGCCAGCAGGCCCGGGACAGCTCTTTTTTCGACCTACGAGCAGTACTTC.

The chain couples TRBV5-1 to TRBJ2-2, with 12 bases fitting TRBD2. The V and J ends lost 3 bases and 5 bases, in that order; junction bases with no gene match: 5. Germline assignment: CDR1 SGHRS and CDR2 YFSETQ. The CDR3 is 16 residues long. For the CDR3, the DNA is TGCGCCAGCAGCTCCCGACTAGCGGGGGTAACCGGGGAGCTGTTTTTT. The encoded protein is CASSSRLAGVTGELFF.

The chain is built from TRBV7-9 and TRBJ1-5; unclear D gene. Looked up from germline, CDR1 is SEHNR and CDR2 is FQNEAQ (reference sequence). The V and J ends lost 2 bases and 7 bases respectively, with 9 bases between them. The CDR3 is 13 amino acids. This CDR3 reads CASSLMGYQPQHF. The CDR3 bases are TGTGCCAGCAGCTTAATGGGCTACCAGCCCCAGCATTTT. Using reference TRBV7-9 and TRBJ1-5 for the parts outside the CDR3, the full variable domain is DTGVSQNPRHKITKRGQNVTFRCDPISEHNRLYWYRQTLGQGPEFLTYFQNEAQLEKSRLLSDRFSAERPKGSFSTLEIQRTEQGDSAMYLCASSLMGYQPQHFGDGTRLSIL.

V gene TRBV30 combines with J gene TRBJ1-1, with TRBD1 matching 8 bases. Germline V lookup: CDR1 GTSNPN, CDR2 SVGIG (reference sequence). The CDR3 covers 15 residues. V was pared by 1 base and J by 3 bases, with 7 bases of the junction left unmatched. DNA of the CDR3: TGTGCCTGGAGTGGGGGGGACAGGCTCTACACTGAAGCTTTCTTT. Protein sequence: CAWSGGDRLYTEAFF.

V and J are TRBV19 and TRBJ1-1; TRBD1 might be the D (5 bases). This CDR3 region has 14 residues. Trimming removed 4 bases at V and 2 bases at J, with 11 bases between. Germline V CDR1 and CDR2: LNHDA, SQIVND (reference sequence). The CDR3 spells CASSRNTGNTEAFF. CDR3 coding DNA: TGTGCCAGTAGTAGGAATACAGGTAACACTGAAGCTTTCTTT.

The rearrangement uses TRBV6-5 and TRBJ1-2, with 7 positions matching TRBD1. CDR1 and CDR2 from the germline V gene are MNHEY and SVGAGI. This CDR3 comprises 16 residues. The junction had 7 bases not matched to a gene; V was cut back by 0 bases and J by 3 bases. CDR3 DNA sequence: TGTGCCAGCAGTTACTCGGTGACAGGGATGGACTATGGCTACACCTTC. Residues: CASSYSVTGMDYGYTF.

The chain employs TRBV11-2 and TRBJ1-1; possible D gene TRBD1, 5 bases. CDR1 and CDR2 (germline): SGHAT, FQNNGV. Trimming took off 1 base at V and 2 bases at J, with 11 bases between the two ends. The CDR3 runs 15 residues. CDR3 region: CASSLGRQGNTEAFF. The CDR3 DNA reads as TGTGCCAGCAGCTTAGGACGGCAGGGAAACACTGAAGCTTTCTTT.

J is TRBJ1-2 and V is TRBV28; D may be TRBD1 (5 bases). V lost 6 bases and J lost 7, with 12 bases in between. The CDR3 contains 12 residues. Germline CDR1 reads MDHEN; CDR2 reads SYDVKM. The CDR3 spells CASRPPGFGYTF. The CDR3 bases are TGTGCCAGCAGGCCCCCAGGGTTTGGCTACACCTTC.

For the CDR3, the DNA is TGTGCCAGCAGTCGACAGGGGGCAAAGGAGACCCAGTACTTC. Its protein product is CASSRQGAKETQYF. The V gene is TRBV6-5, the J gene TRBJ2-5; TRBD1 agrees at 10 bases. CDR1 MNHEY and CDR2 SVGAGI come from the germline V gene. The V and J ends lost 5 bases and 5 bases, in that order; junction bases with no gene match: 5. The CDR3 is 14 amino acids.

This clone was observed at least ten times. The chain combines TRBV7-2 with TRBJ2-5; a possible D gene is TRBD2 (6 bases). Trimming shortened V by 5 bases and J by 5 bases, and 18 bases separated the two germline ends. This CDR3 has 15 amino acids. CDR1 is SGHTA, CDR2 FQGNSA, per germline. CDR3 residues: CASSPSAYARETQYF. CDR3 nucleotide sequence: TGTGCCAGCAGCCCTAGCGCCTACGCCCGGGAGACCCAGTACTTC. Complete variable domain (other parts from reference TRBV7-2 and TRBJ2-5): GAGVSQSPSNKVTEKGKDVELRCDPISGHTALYWYRQSLGQGLEFLIYFQGNSAPDKSGLPSDRFSAERTGGSVSTLTIQRTQQEDSAVYLCASSPSAYARETQYFGPGTRLLVL.

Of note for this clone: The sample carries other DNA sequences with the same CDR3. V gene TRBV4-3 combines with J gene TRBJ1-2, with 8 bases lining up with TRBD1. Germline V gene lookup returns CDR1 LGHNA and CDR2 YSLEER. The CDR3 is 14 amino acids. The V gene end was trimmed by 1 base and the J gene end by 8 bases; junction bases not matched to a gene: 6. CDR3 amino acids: CASSQVNRGGGYTF. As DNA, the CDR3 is TGCGCCAGCAGCCAAGTGAACAGGGGGGGAGGCTACACCTTC.

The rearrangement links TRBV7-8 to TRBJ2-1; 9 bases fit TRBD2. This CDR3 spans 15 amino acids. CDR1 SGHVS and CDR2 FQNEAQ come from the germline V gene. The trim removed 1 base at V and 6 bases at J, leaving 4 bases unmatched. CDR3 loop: CASSLVSGGLNEQFF. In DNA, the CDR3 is TGTGCCAGCAGCTTAGTGAGCGGGGGGCTCAATGAGCAGTTCTTC.

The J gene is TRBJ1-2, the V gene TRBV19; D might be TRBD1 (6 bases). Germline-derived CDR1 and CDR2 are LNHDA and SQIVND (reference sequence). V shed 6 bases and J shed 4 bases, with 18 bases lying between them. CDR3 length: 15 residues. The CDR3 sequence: CASRLPGHLTYGYTF. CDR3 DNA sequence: TGTGCCAGTAGATTGCCGGGACACCTTACCTATGGCTACACCTTC.

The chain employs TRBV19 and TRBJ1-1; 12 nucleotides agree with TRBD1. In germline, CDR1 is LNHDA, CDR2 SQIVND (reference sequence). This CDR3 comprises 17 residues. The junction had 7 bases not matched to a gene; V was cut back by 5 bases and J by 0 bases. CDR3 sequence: CASSFPGQGAVNTEAFF. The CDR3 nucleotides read TGTGCCAGTAGTTTTCCGGGACAGGGGGCGGTGAACACTGAAGCTTTCTTT.

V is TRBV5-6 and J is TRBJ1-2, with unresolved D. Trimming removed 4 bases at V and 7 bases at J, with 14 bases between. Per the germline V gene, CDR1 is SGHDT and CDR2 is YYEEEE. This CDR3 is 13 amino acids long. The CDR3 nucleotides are TGTGCCAGCAGCGTCACGGGAAAAAGTGGCTACACCTTC. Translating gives CASSVTGKSGYTF.

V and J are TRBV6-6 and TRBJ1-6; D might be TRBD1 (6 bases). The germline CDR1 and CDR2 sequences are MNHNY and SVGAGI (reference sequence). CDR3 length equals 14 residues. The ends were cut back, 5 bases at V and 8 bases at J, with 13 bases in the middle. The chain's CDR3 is CASSPTGPYSPLHF. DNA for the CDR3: TGTGCCAGCAGTCCGACAGGCCCGTATTCACCCCTCCACTTT.

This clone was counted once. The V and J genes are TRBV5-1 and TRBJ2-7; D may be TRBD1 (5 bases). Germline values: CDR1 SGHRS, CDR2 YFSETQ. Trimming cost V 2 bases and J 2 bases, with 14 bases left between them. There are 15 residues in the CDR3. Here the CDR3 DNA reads TGCGCCAGCAGCTTCGCTGCGGACACAACCTACGAGCAGTACTTC. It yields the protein CASSFAADTTYEQYF. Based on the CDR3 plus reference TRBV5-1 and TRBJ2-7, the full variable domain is KAGVTQTPRYLIKTRGQQVTLSCSPISGHRSVSWYQQTPGQGLQFLFEYFSETQRNKGNFPGRFSGRQFSNSRSEMNVSTLELGDSALYLCASSFAADTTYEQYFGPGTRLTVT.

CDR3 amino acids: CASSSTGTGSAEQYF. The DNA of the CDR3 is TGTGCCAGCAGTTCTACCGGGACAGGGAGTGCCGAGCAGTACTTC. The J gene is TRBJ2-7, the V gene TRBV27; 9 bases line up with TRBD1. J lost 6 bases, V lost 4 bases, and 10 bases had no gene match. The CDR3 is 15 residues long. CDR1 MNHEY and CDR2 SMNVEV come from the germline V gene (reference sequence).